A selection of T cell receptor beta chains follows, all from one sample in a study of coeliac disease. Clones were sequenced by immunoSEQ multiplex PCR, and TCRdb holds only the in-frame ones, with some missing. The sample contains about 4,200 clones, roughly 68% of which appear only once. Sequencing was done on a sample of intraepithelial lymphocytes from the gut. The receptor set was obtained from a woman between 18 and 29 years old with active celiac disease. Each CDR3 is given with its conserved first and last residue. A D gene is named only where the DNA matches it firmly. Clone size is not always given. Where it is, it says once, few, many or a class for expanded clones.

v_gene	abundance	d_gene	j_gene	CDR3nt	CDR3aa
TRBV29-1	NA	NA	TRBJ1-1	TGCAGCGTTGAAGGTACGGGTGCCACTGAAGCTTTCTTT	CSVEGTGATEAFF
TRBV10-1	NA	NA	TRBJ1-2	TGCGCCAGCAGTTCATCGTCAAGATCGCGAAAGATCTATGGCTACACCTTC	CASSSSSRSRKIYGYTF
TRBV5-1	once	NA	TRBJ2-2	TGCGCCAGCAGGGTTGGAGAGACCGGGGAGCTGTTTTTT	CASRVGETGELFF
TRBV7-7	few	NA	TRBJ2-3	TGTGCCAGCAGCTTAGGAAACGAGGGAGGGGGTTCTAGCACAGATACGCAGTATTTT	CASSLGNEGGGSSTDTQYF
TRBV5-1	few	TRBD1	TRBJ2-7	TGCGCCAGCAGCCTGCTGTCTGGACAGGGGGCTGGCGAGCAGTACTTC	CASSLLSGQGAGEQYF
TRBV6-1	few	NA	TRBJ2-7	TGTGCCAGCAGTGAAGCGGGGCACCTCTACGAGCAGTACTTC	CASSEAGHLYEQYF
TRBV29-1	NA	NA	TRBJ1-2	TGCAGCGTTCCTGGACCCAGGGGTGGCTACACCTTC	CSVPGPRGGYTF
TRBV4-2	NA	NA	TRBJ2-7	TGTGCCAGCAGCCCCCTGGGGGAGGCGTCCTACGAGCAGTACTTC	CASSPLGEASYEQYF
TRBV6-4	NA	TRBD2	TRBJ2-3	TGTGCCAGCAGTGACACCGCGGGGGGGCCTACAGATACGCAGTATTTT	CASSDTAGGPTDTQYF
TRBV15	NA	TRBD1	TRBJ2-7	TGTGCCACCAGCAGCTCCGGGACAGTGAGCTACGAGCAGTACTTC	CATSSSGTVSYEQYF
TRBV2	few	NA	TRBJ1-4	TGTGCCAGCAAAAGGGAGCCCAATGAAAAACTGTTTTTT	CASKREPNEKLFF
TRBV7-2	once	NA	TRBJ1-5	TGTGCCAGCAGCTTTTCAACAGGGTCCAGCAATCAGCCCCAGCATTTT	CASSFSTGSSNQPQHF
TRBV15	NA	TRBD2	TRBJ2-1	TGTGCCACCAGCAGAGCGGGGGGGACTTGGGGCAATGAGCAGTTCTTC	CATSRAGGTWGNEQFF
TRBV15	NA	TRBD2	TRBJ2-1	TGTGCCACCAGCAGAGATCTCCGACTAGCGGCAGGCCATGAGCAGTTCTTC	CATSRDLRLAAGHEQFF
TRBV2	few	TRBD2	TRBJ2-2	TGTGCCAGCAGCTGGACGAGTGGATTCCCTACTAGCGGGACTAACACCGGGGAGCTGTTTTTT	CASSWTSGFPTSGTNTGELFF
TRBV5-6	NA	NA	TRBJ2-5	TGTGCCAGCAGCTTGGAGAACGCCCCAGGGTACTTC	CASSLENAPGYF
TRBV19	NA	NA	TRBJ1-2	TGTGCCAGTAGTATGGAGAACTATGGCTACACCTTC	CASSMENYGYTF
TRBV7-9	once	TRBD1	TRBJ1-5	TGTGCCAGCAGCCACGGACAGGTCAATCAGCCCCAGCATTTT	CASSHGQVNQPQHF
TRBV11-2	NA	TRBD1	TRBJ1-5	TGTGCCAGCAGCTTAAAAGGGGGCTGGAATCAGCCCCAGCATTTT	CASSLKGGWNQPQHF
TRBV5-6	few	NA	TRBJ1-2	TGTGCCAGCAGCTCTAGTTACAGCTACACCTTC	CASSSSYSYTF
TRBV19	once	NA	TRBJ1-2	TGTGCCACCTCTGAGGGCAACAGCCCTAACTATGGCTACACCTTC	CATSEGNSPNYGYTF
TRBV19	NA	NA	TRBJ2-7	TGTGCCAGTAGTATCCAGCGGAGCTACGAGCAGTACTTC	CASSIQRSYEQYF
TRBV4-3	NA	TRBD2	TRBJ2-1	TGCGCCAGCAGCCAAGAGGCGCTAGCGGGGGACTGGGGCTCCTACAATGAGCAGTTCTTC	CASSQEALAGDWGSYNEQFF
TRBV18	NA	NA	TRBJ1-5	TGTGCCAGCTCACAAAACAGGGATGGCAATCAGCCCCAGCATTTT	CASSQNRDGNQPQHF
TRBV6-5	NA	TRBD1	TRBJ1-1	TGTGCCAGCAGTTACTGGGGGACAGGGAACACTGAAGCTTTCTTT	CASSYWGTGNTEAFF
TRBV10-3	NA	NA	TRBJ2-1	TGTGCCATCAGTGAGTCGGCGGGAACCTACAATGAGCAGTTCTTC	CAISESAGTYNEQFF
TRBV18	NA	NA	TRBJ1-2	TGTGCCAGCTCAGCGGAGGACTATGGCTACACCTTC	CASSAEDYGYTF
TRBV5-1	NA	TRBD1	TRBJ2-7	TGCGCCAGCAGCCCCTTCGGACAGGGCGAGCAGTACTTC	CASSPFGQGEQYF